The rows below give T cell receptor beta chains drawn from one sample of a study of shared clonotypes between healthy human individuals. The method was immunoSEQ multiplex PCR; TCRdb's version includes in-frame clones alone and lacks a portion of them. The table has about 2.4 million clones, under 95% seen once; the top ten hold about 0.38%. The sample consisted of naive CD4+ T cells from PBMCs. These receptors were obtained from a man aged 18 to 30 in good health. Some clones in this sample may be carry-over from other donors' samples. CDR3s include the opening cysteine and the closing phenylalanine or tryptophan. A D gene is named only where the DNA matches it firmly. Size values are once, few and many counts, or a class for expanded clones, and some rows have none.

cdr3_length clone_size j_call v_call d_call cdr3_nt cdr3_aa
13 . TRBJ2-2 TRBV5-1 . TGCGCCAGCAGCTTCGGGTCTACCGGGGAGCTGTTTTTT CASSFGSTGELFF
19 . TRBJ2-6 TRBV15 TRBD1 TGTGCCACCAGCAGAGATATTTCGGTCGCGACAGGGTATACCAACGTCCTGACTTTC CATSRDISVATGYTNVLTF
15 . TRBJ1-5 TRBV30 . TGTGCCTGGAGCCCCCGCGCGGGGGGGAATCAGCCCCAGCATTTT CAWSPRAGGNQPQHF
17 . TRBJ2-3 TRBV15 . TGTGCCACCAGCACCCGCTGGACATTTTCCTCGGCGGATACGCAGTATTTT CATSTRWTFSSADTQYF
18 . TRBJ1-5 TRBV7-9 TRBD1 TGTGCCAGCAGCTTAACCCCTCCGGACAGGGACCGGGGGCAGCCCCAGCATTTT CASSLTPPDRDRGQPQHF
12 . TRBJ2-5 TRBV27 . TGTGCCAGCAGTTTATCCGGTGGGGCCCAGTACTTC CASSLSGGAQYF
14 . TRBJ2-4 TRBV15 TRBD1 TGTGCCACCAGCAGAGGGACAGGGTGGGACATTCAGTACTTC CATSRGTGWDIQYF
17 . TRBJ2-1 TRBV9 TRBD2 TGTGCCAGCAGCCGGACTAGCGGGAGAGATAACGACAATGAGCAGTTCTTC CASSRTSGRDNDNEQFF
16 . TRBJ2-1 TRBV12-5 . TGTGCTAGTGGTTTGGTACGTAAAGACTCCTACAATGAGCAGTTCTTC CASGLVRKDSYNEQFF
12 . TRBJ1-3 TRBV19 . TGTGCCAGTACAGGCTTCGGAAACACCATATATTTT CASTGFGNTIYF
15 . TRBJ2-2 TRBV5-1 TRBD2 TGCGCCAGCAGCTCAGGGACTAGAGGGACCGGGGAGCTGTTTTTT CASSSGTRGTGELFF
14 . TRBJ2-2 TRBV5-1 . TGCGCCAGTAGGGACATCGCGAACACCGGGGAGCTGTTTTTT CASRDIANTGELFF
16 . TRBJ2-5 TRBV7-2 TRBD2 TGTGCCAGCAGCCCTCTAGCGGGAGGTTGGGGGGAGACCCAGTACTTC CASSPLAGGWGETQYF
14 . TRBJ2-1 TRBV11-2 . TGTGCCAGCAGCTTGGGTAGCTCCTACAATGAGCAGTTCTTC CASSLGSSYNEQFF
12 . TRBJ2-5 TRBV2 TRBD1 TGTGCCAGCAGGGACAGGGATGAGACCCAGTACTTC CASRDRDETQYF
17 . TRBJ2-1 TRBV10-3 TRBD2 TGTGCCATCAGTGAGTCGCCGGGTAGCGGGAGAGGTAATGAGCAGTTCTTC CAISESPGSGRGNEQFF
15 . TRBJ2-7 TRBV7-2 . TGTGCCAGCAGCCCGCAGCGCGGCTTTGAGTACGAGCAGTACTTC CASSPQRGFEYEQYF
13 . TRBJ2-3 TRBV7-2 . TGTGCCAGCAGCTCTACGATTACGGATACGCAGTATTTT CASSSTITDTQYF
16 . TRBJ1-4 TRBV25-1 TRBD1 TGTGCCAGCAGTGACCTCGGACAGGGGCATAATGAAAAACTGTTTTTT CASSDLGQGHNEKLFF
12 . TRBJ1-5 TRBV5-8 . TGTGCCAGCAGCTTCTGGGTCCCAAACCAGCATTTT CASSFWVPNQHF
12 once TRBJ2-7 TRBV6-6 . TGTGCCAGCAGTTCTCGGGGCTACGAGCAGTACTTC CASSSRGYEQYF
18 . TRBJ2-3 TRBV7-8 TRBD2 TGTGCCAGCAGCTTAGCGCGGTCTAGCGGGGGACACACAGATACGCAGTATTTT CASSLARSSGGHTDTQYF
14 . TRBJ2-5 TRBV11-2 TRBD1 TGTGCCAGCAGACTCGAGAGGACAGGGGGGACCCAGTACTTC CASRLERTGGTQYF
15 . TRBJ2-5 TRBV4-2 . TGTGCCAGCAGCCAAGATCTAAGGGGCCGGGAGACCCAGTACTTC CASSQDLRGRETQYF
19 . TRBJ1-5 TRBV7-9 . TGTGCCAGCAGCCTTACTCCCCTGCCCGCGTCCAAAAAAAATCAGCCCCAGCATTTT CASSLTPLPASKKNQPQHF
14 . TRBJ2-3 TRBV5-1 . TGCGCCAGCCGACCCGGGACTTTCACAGATACGCAGTATTTT CASRPGTFTDTQYF
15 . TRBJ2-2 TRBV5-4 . TGTGCCAGCAGCCCAGGCGGGGGCGGAACCGGGGAGCTGTTTTTT CASSPGGGGTGELFF
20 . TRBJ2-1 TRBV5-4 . TGTGCCAGCAGTCAGAAGTTGAGGGGACGCACCGAAAGCTCCTACAATGAGCAGTTCTTC CASSQKLRGRTESSYNEQFF
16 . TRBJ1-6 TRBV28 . TGTGCCAGCAGTTTAGGGGCTGAGGGATTTAATTCACCCCTCCACTTT CASSLGAEGFNSPLHF
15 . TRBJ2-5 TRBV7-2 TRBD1 TGTGCCAGCAGCGGTCAGCCAGGGGGCTGGGAGACCCAGTACTTC CASSGQPGGWETQYF
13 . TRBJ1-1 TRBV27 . TGTGCCAGCAGTTTTAAGGGAAGCACTGAAGCTTTCTTT CASSFKGSTEAFF
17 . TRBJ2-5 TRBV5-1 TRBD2 TGCGCCAGCAGCTTGGGCGGGAGGGCCCTCTCGCAGGAGACCCAGTACTTC CASSLGGRALSQETQYF
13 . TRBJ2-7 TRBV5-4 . TGTGCCAGCAGCTATTATGATACCTACGAGCAGTACTTC CASSYYDTYEQYF
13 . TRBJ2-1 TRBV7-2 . TGTGCCAGCAGCCTAGGGACGTACAATGAGCAGTTCTTC CASSLGTYNEQFF
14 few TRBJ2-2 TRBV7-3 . TGTGCCAGCAGGGAGGGCAGGTTGTCCGGGGAGCTGTTTTTT CASREGRLSGELFF
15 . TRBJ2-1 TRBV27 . TGTGCCAGCAGACTAGCTCCCCGCTCCTACAATGAGCAGTTCTTC CASRLAPRSYNEQFF
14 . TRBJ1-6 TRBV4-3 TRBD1 TGCGCCAGCAGCCACCGGGACAGGGACTCACCCCTCCACTTT CASSHRDRDSPLHF
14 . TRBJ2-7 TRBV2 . TGTGCCAGCAGTGATCCAGGGGGGGCCTACGAGCAGTACTTC CASSDPGGAYEQYF
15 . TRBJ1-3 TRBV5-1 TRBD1 TGCGCCAGCAGCGACAAAGGGGGCGGCGGAAACACCATATATTTT CASSDKGGGGNTIYF
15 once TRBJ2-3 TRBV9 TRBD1 TGTGCCAGCAGGGGTCCCGGGACAGGGGCTGATACGCAGTATTTT CASRGPGTGADTQYF
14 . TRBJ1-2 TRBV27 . TGTGCCAGCAGTTTGGTTTGGGGCCCGGGTGGCTACACCTTC CASSLVWGPGGYTF
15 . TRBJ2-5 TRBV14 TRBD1 TGTGCCAGCAGCCAAGTGACAGGGGGATTAGAGACCCAGTACTTC CASSQVTGGLETQYF
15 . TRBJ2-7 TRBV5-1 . TGCGCCAGCAGCTTGGCGGTCTTAAGCTCCTACGAGCAGTACTTC CASSLAVLSSYEQYF
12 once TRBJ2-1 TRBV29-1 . TGCAGCGTTGAAGGAGCGTCCCATGAGCAGTTCTTC CSVEGASHEQFF
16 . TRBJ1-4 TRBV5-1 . TGCGCCAGCAGCGACACAGGGTCGAGGCTTAATGAAAAACTGTTTTTT CASSDTGSRLNEKLFF
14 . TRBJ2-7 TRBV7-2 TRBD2 TGTGCCAGCAGCTTAGGGCTAGCGGGAGTCGAGCAGTACTTC CASSLGLAGVEQYF
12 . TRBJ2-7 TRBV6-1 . TGTGCCAGCAGCGATGACAAATCCGAGCAGTACTTC CASSDDKSEQYF
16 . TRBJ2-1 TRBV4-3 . TGCGCCAGCAGCCTTTGGGGGCAGGGTGAAGGCAATGAGCAGTTCTTC CASSLWGQGEGNEQFF
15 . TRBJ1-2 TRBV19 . TGTGCCAGTAGTCGTACAGGCGGGCGCTACTATGGCTACACCTTC CASSRTGGRYYGYTF
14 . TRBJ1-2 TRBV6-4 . TGTGCCAGCAGTGCAGAGCCATCTAACTATGGCTACACCTTC CASSAEPSNYGYTF
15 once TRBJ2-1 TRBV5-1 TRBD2 TGCGCCAGCAGCGCGGGACTAGCGGAATCGAGTGAGCAGTTCTTC CASSAGLAESSEQFF
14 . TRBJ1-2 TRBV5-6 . TGTGCCAGCAGCTTGAGGTGGTTCGTCAATGGCTACACCTTC CASSLRWFVNGYTF
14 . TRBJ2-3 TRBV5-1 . TGCGCCAGCAGCAGGGGTTTTAGCACAGATACGCAGTATTTT CASSRGFSTDTQYF